This is a list of T cell receptor beta chains from one sample in a study of blood T cell repertoires in COVID-19. Assay: immunoSEQ multiplex PCR; the TCRdb copy retains only in-frame clones and omits some. The sample lists about 68,000 clones, 80% to 90% occurring once. The sequencing input was peripheral blood. These receptors came from a man aged 25 to 40 with acute or convalescent COVID-19. CDR3s include the opening cysteine and the closing phenylalanine or tryptophan. D genes are given only for firm matches. Size tells how often a clone was seen (once, few, many) or the class of an expanded clone, and some rows leave it out.

D	V	J	size	DNA	CDR3
-	TRBV4-1	TRBJ1-6	-	TGCGCCAGCAGCCCTCCTTCGAATTCACCCCTCCACTTT	CASSPPSNSPLHF
TRBD2	TRBV18	TRBJ2-1	-	TGTGCCAGCTCACCGGGAAGCGGGAGGGTCAATGAGCAGTTCTTC	CASSPGSGRVNEQFF
-	TRBV27	TRBJ1-2	-	TGTGCCAGCCGATCGATGTCGAGGTACTATGGCTACACCTTC	CASRSMSRYYGYTF
-	TRBV7-3	TRBJ1-5	-	TGTGCCAGCAGCGAGCGCAGCAATCAGCCCCAGCATTTT	CASSERSNQPQHF
-	TRBV4-3	TRBJ2-4	-	TGCGCCAGCAGCCAAGATTGGAGGGCCTTACTAGCCAAAAACATTCAGTACTTC	CASSQDWRALLAKNIQYF
-	TRBV30	TRBJ2-5	few	TGTGCCTGGAGCGTGAGCGGATTCCAAGAGACCCAGTACTTC	CAWSVSGFQETQYF
TRBD2	TRBV5-1	TRBJ2-7	-	TGCGCCAGCAACCCGAGCGGGATATTCTACGAGCAGTACTTC	CASNPSGIFYEQYF
TRBD2	TRBV11-2	TRBJ2-7	-	TGTGCCAGCAGCTTACCCTCTAGCGGGAGTAACGAGCAGTACTTC	CASSLPSSGSNEQYF
TRBD2	TRBV24-1	TRBJ2-5	-	TGTGCCACCAGTACCGGGCTAGCGGGAAGAGAGACCCAGTACTTC	CATSTGLAGRETQYF
TRBD2	TRBV12-3/TRBV12-4	TRBJ2-7	-	TGTGCCAGCAGGGTTAGCGGGAACGGCGAGCAGTACTTC	CASRVSGNGEQYF
TRBD1	TRBV24-1	TRBJ2-2	-	TGTGCCACCCGAGGACAGGGTTCCACCGGGGAGCTGTTTTTT	CATRGQGSTGELFF
-	TRBV5-1	TRBJ2-3	-	TGCGCCAGCAGCTTGGGGCCGGCGGCCGATACGCAGTATTTT	CASSLGPAADTQYF
TRBD2	TRBV7-2	TRBJ2-1	-	TGTGCCAGCAGGCCCTCTGCGGGAGCTGTGAATGAGCAGTTCTTC	CASRPSAGAVNEQFF
TRBD1	TRBV5-1	TRBJ1-1	-	TGCGCCAGCTCCCCAAGGGACAGTTTGAACACTGAAGCTTTCTTT	CASSPRDSLNTEAFF
-	TRBV28	TRBJ2-7	medium-sized	TGTGCCAGCAGTTCCCGGACTGCCCGCTCCTACGAGCAGTACTTC	CASSSRTARSYEQYF
-	TRBV6-2/TRBV6-3	TRBJ2-7	-	TGTGCCAGCAGTCGGGCTGGGGGCCTATCCTCCTACGAGCAGTACTTC	CASSRAGGLSSYEQYF
-	TRBV4-3	TRBJ2-7	-	TGCGCCAGCAGCCCCTCTGCGGGCTCCTACGAGCAGTACTTC	CASSPSAGSYEQYF
TRBD1	TRBV10-3	TRBJ1-1	-	TGTGCCATCAGTGAGTCTAGTACAGGGGGCACTGAAGCTTTCTTT	CAISESSTGGTEAFF
-	TRBV29-1	TRBJ2-7	-	TGCAGCGTTGGACAGAACACCTACGAGCAGTACTTC	CSVGQNTYEQYF
-	TRBV7-9	TRBJ1-1	-	TGTGCCAGCAGACCCTCAGACACTGAAGCTTTCTTT	CASRPSDTEAFF
TRBD2	TRBV18	TRBJ2-1	-	TGTGCCAGCTCCCGCGGGAGTACGGCCTACAATGAGCAGTTCTTC	CASSRGSTAYNEQFF
-	TRBV27	TRBJ1-5	-	TGTGCCAGCAGTTTATCCGGTGGGGGGATGAGTGGGCAGCCCCAGCATTTT	CASSLSGGGMSGQPQHF
TRBD1	TRBV28	TRBJ1-2	-	TGTGCCAGCAGTTTGGACAGGACCTATGGCTACACCTTC	CASSLDRTYGYTF
-	TRBV29-1	TRBJ2-1	-	TGCAGCGTTGTCCGGGGTGTTGGGCACAATGAGCAGTTCTTC	CSVVRGVGHNEQFF
-	TRBV30	TRBJ1-4	-	TGTGCCTGGAGTGTACGCGGGAAGGGTGAAAAACTGTTTTTT	CAWSVRGKGEKLFF
-	TRBV7-9	TRBJ2-3	-	TGTGCCAGCAGCCTCAAAGTGGAGCATACGCAGTATTTT	CASSLKVEHTQYF
-	TRBV6-5	TRBJ1-6	-	TGTGCCAGCAGGGGTGGGCCGAATTCACCCCTCCACTTT	CASRGGPNSPLHF
TRBD2	TRBV28	TRBJ2-7	once	TGTGCCAGCACTCCGGTGGGAGGGTCCGCCTACGAGCAGTACTTC	CASTPVGGSAYEQYF
TRBD2	TRBV11-3	TRBJ2-1	-	TGTGCCAGCAGCTTAGAAGGGACTAGCGGGATTGACGAGCAGTTCTTC	CASSLEGTSGIDEQFF
-	TRBV11-2	TRBJ2-6	-	TGTGCCAGCAGTATTTCACGAGGGGGTACTGGGGCCAACGTCCTGACTTTC	CASSISRGGTGANVLTF
-	TRBV24-1	TRBJ1-5	-	TGTGCCACCGACAAGGGGCGTATGCGCAATCAGCCCCAGCATTTT	CATDKGRMRNQPQHF
-	TRBV7-9	TRBJ1-4	-	TGTGCCAGCAGCCCGCGAGCGGGGGAGGGTGAAAAACTGTTTTTT	CASSPRAGEGEKLFF
-	TRBV4-1	TRBJ1-1	-	TGCGCCAGCAGCCAAGTCCCGGTGAACACTGAAGCTTTCTTT	CASSQVPVNTEAFF
-	TRBV23-1	TRBJ1-4	few	TGCGCCAGCAGTCAGATGGGGGCCCAGAATGAAAAACTGTTTTTT	CASSQMGAQNEKLFF
-	TRBV11-2	TRBJ2-3	-	TGTGCCAGCAGCCCCGGAGTACGCACAGATACGCAGTATTTT	CASSPGVRTDTQYF
-	TRBV27	TRBJ1-4	-	TGTGCCAGCAGTTTTGCGGGCGGAAATAATGAAAAACTGTTTTTT	CASSFAGGNNEKLFF
TRBD1	TRBV19	TRBJ2-2	few	TGTGCCAGTAGTATAGGACAGGGGGCGGGCGGGGAGCTGTTTTTT	CASSIGQGAGGELFF
TRBD1	TRBV2	TRBJ2-6	once	TGTGCCAGCAGAGGACAGGTAACCTCTGGGGCCAACGTCCTGACTTTC	CASRGQVTSGANVLTF
-	TRBV21-1	TRBJ2-7	-	TGTGCCAGCAGCCCTCTGGACAGGGAGCCTTACGAGCAGTACTTC	CASSPLDREPYEQYF
-	TRBV4-1	TRBJ1-5	-	TGCGCCAGCAGCCAAGTTTTACGCGTTGAAAGCAATCAGCCCCAGCATTTT	CASSQVLRVESNQPQHF
TRBD1	TRBV28	TRBJ2-2	once	TGTGCCAGCAGTTTAACAGGGGCCGACACCGGGGAGCTGTTTTTT	CASSLTGADTGELFF
TRBD2	TRBV6-6	TRBJ2-1	-	TGTGCCAGCAGTTACTCCGGACTAGCGGGAGGGGAGCAGTTCTTC	CASSYSGLAGGEQFF
-	TRBV11-2	TRBJ2-7	-	TGTGCCAGCAGCTTAGGCCCCAGCTCCTACGAGCAGTACTTC	CASSLGPSSYEQYF